This is a list of T cell receptor beta chains from one sample in a study of blood T cell repertoires in COVID-19. Sequenced by immunoSEQ multiplex PCR; TCRdb stores in-frame clones only, minus some. The repertoire consists of some 58,000 clones, with less than 95% occurring once and the leading ten covering approximately 6.2%. Sequenced: peripheral blood. The receptors originated from a man between 35 and 55 years old with acute or convalescent COVID-19. Both conserved end residues are part of each CDR3. A D gene is named only where the DNA matches it firmly. Rows give clone size only sometimes, using once, few, many, or a class for an expanded clone.

cdr3_aa	cdr3_nt	v_call	d_call	clone_size	j_call
CASSVGGHGLSPLHF	TGTGCCAGCAGCGTAGGGGGACACGGGTTATCACCCCTCCACTTT	TRBV9	-	-	TRBJ1-6
CASGPPGTGLNQPQHF	TGTGCTAGTGGCCCCCCCGGGACAGGCCTCAATCAGCCCCAGCATTTT	TRBV12-5	TRBD1	-	TRBJ1-5
CASSSSQGVAYEQYF	TGTGCCAGCAGCTCCTCACAGGGAGTTGCCTACGAGCAGTACTTC	TRBV11-3	-	-	TRBJ2-7
CSVRGQGIETQYF	TGCAGCGTGAGGGGACAGGGGATCGAGACCCAGTACTTC	TRBV29-1	TRBD1	-	TRBJ2-5
CAWSVRQLLDSPLHF	TGTGCCTGGAGTGTACGTCAACTTCTCGATTCGCCCCTCCACTTT	TRBV30	-	-	TRBJ1-6
CASSLRGINQPQHF	TGTGCCAGCAGTTTGCGGGGAATCAATCAGCCCCAGCATTTT	TRBV27	-	few	TRBJ1-5
CASSIRTSGSGHEQYF	TGTGCCAGCTCTATCAGGACTAGCGGGAGTGGCCACGAGCAGTACTTC	TRBV18	TRBD2	once	TRBJ2-7
CAISEDRGYEQYF	TGTGCCATCAGTGAGGACAGGGGTTACGAGCAGTACTTC	TRBV10-3	TRBD1	-	TRBJ2-7
CASSYSTGLGEQFF	TGTGCCAGCAGTTACTCTACAGGGTTAGGGGAGCAGTTCTTC	TRBV6-5	-	-	TRBJ2-1
CASSDGRSYEQYF	TGTGCCAGCTCGGACGGGAGATCCTACGAGCAGTACTTC	TRBV27	-	-	TRBJ2-7